This TCR beta chain was recorded in a study of breast tumors, draining lymph nodes, adjacent tissues. General study results and limits: That most tumor T cells come from lymph nodes remained unproven.

One entry per CDR3 protein results from TCRdb running MiXCR on the multiplex PCR reads. The sample consists of under 300,000 distinct CDR3 sequences, less than 40% of them appearing once. This CDR3 is built from 13 residues. Germline values: CDR1 SEHNR, CDR2 FQNEAQ (reference sequence). Breast cancer patients provided tissue from their axillary draining lymph nodes. In regard to this clonotype: Its antigen is currently unknown. The junction and the germline gene differ at one end; a read error may be behind it.

The gene calls are TRBV7-9 and TRBJ1-2, with D possibly matching TRBD1 (6 bases). The sample consisted of axillary lymph node tissue. This clonotype originated in a female donor with breast cancer. Some clones in this sample may be carry-over from other donors' samples. CDR3 DNA sequence: TGTGTCAGCAGCCGCAAGGGGGGATATGGCTACACCTTC. Translated: CVSSRKGGYGYTF.